This passage covers 32 T cell receptor beta chains from one sample sequenced in a study of T-cell reconstitution after alpha-beta-depleted transplantation in children. The TCRbeta library incorporated unique molecular identifiers. Using its own MiXCR run on the PCR reads, TCRdb lists one record per CDR3 protein. The sample lists around 370,000 distinct CDR3 sequences, 9% to 12% occurring once. The sequencing here drew on PBMCs from the stem cell graft donor, taken from the stem cell graft. The source of these receptors is a human donor who donated a stem cell graft to a child with acute lymphoblastic leukemia.

This clonotype was observed many times. The gene calls are TRBV5-1 and TRBJ2-1; 7 bases are a match to TRBD2. The CDR3 length is 14 residues. Trimming at V came to 2 bases and at J to 4 bases, leaving 3 bases not matched to a gene. Germline V CDR1 and CDR2: SGHRS, YFSETQ. CDR3 DNA: TGCGCCAGCAGCTTCCGGGAGGTTTACAATGAGCAGTTCTTC. Its translation is CASSFREVYNEQFF.

The chain employs TRBV19 and TRBJ2-7; 12 positions match TRBD2. The V gene end was trimmed by 5 bases and the J gene end by 2 bases; junction bases not matched to a gene: 13. The CDR3 covers 18 residues. The germline V gene encodes CDR1 LNHDA and CDR2 SQIVND (reference sequence). The CDR3 DNA follows: TGTGCCAGTAGTCGACTAGCGGGAGAAATCTTGGGGACCTACGAGCAGTACTTC. It is translated as CASSRLAGEILGTYEQYF.

This clonotype was detected ten times or more. This chain connects TRBV5-1 to TRBJ1-1, with 9 positions matching TRBD1. Trimming took 3 bases from V and 0 from J; bases not matched to a gene: 9. The CDR3 sequence is 17 residues long. CDR1 is SGHRS, CDR2 YFSETQ, per germline. The CDR3 bases are TGCGCCAGCAGCTGGGGGGACAGGGAGATTATGAACACTGAAGCTTTCTTT. Protein product: CASSWGDREIMNTEAFF.

Ten or more counts support this clonotype. The chain uses TRBV12-3 or TRBV12-4 and TRBJ2-2; D is unresolved. The CDR3 runs to 12 residues. Trimming shortened V by 9 bases and J by 7 bases, and 12 bases separated the two germline ends. CDR3 in amino acids: CASKWGYGELFF. DNA for the CDR3: TGTGCCAGTAAATGGGGATACGGGGAGCTGTTTTTT.

The chain couples TRBV5-1 to TRBJ2-1, with TRBD2 matching 14 bases. The germline gives CDR1 SGHRS, CDR2 YFSETQ. The J segment lost 2 bases and the V segment lost 3 bases, leaving 7 bases of the junction unmatched. The CDR3 totals 18 residues. The CDR3, as DNA: TGCGCCAGCAGCTCTACCGGGACTAGCGGGAGAGCCTACAATGAGCAGTTCTTC. It specifies CASSSTGTSGRAYNEQFF.

This chain uses TRBV6-1 with TRBJ1-1; D is unclear. In germline, CDR1 is MNHNS, CDR2 SASEGT. The CDR3 is made up of 14 amino acids. The V end was cut by 6 bases, the J end by 5 bases, with 16 bases between. CDR3 residues: CASSHEPPRTEAFF. In DNA form, the CDR3 reads TGTGCCAGCAGCCACGAACCCCCAAGGACTGAAGCTTTCTTT.

V and J are TRBV12-3 or TRBV12-4 and TRBJ1-2, with no clear D. The V end was cut by 6 bases, the J end by 1 base, with 9 bases between. The CDR3 consists of 13 residues. This CDR3 reads CASSPNLNYGYTF. DNA for the CDR3: TGTGCCAGCAGCCCCAATCTTAACTATGGCTACACCTTC.

This clonotype was detected only a few times. V and J are TRBV7-6 and TRBJ1-4; TRBD1 matches 8 bases. The ends lost 5 bases at V and 8 bases at J; junction bases unmatched: 16. CDR1 and CDR2 (germline): SGHVS, FNYEAQ. CDR3 length: 17 amino acids. The CDR3 region is CASSPPISPGGVEKLFF. CDR3 nucleotides: TGTGCCAGCAGCCCCCCGATTTCCCCAGGGGGCGTCGAAAAACTGTTTTTT.

This clonotype has a count of ten or more. The CDR3: CASSQEGWKTQYF. The CDR3 DNA follows: TGCGCCAGCAGCCAAGAGGGCTGGAAAACGCAGTATTTT. The chain carries TRBV4-1 and TRBJ2-3; D unclear. CDR1 is MGHRA and CDR2 is YSYEKL in the germline V gene. V was shortened by 0 bases and J by 9 bases, with 10 bases between the two germline ends. The length of the CDR3 is 13 residues.

The rearrangement uses TRBV10-3 and TRBJ2-3; D gene uncertain. V gave up 0 bases and J gave up 3 bases, with 10 bases separating them. CDR1 is ENHRY, CDR2 SYGVKD, per germline. The CDR3 is 15 amino acids. CDR3 in amino acids: CAISESPSVTDTQYF. The CDR3 nucleotides read TGTGCCATCAGTGAGTCTCCCAGTGTGACAGATACGCAGTATTTT.

This sequence joins TRBV7-6 and TRBJ2-7; 12 bases match TRBD1. The CDR3 runs 17 residues. From germline, CDR1 is SGHVS and CDR2 FNYEAQ. With V trimmed by 4 bases and J by 1 base, 8 bases remained unmatched. CDR3 nucleotides: TGTGCCAGCAGCTCAGGGACAGGGGGCCCCTATTCCTACGAGCAGTACTTC. Its translation: CASSSGTGGPYSYEQYF. The complete variable domain, with remaining parts taken from reference TRBV7-6 and TRBJ2-7, reads GAGVSQSPRYKVTKRGQDVALRCDPISGHVSLYWYRQALGQGPEFLTYFNYEAQQDKSGLPNDRFSAERPEGSISTLTIQRTEQRDSAMYRCASSSGTGGPYSYEQYFGPGTRLTVT.

This clonotype was recorded at least ten times. The chain is built from TRBV12-3 or TRBV12-4 and TRBJ1-5; D remains unclear. The CDR3 has 13 amino acids. Trimming left V 4 bases short and J 11 bases short, with 15 bases between. CDR3 nucleotides: TGTGCCAGCAGTTCTAACTCGGGTTCAGCCCAGCATTTT. Translation: CASSSNSGSAQHF.

Concerning this clonotype itself: One end of the junction does not line up with germline, which may come from a read error. The chain links TRBV20-1 to TRBJ2-5; 10 bases are shared with TRBD1. CDR3 length: 17 amino acids. Germline CDR1 DFQATT, CDR2 SNEGSKA (reference sequence). DNA for the CDR3: TGCTGTGCTAGAGGGGGGGGCGGGACAGGGGATCAAGAGACCCAGTACTTC. Amino acid sequence: CCARGGGGTGDQETQYF.

This clonotype was counted only a few times. V gene TRBV7-8 combines with J gene TRBJ2-1; a possible D gene is TRBD1 (5 bases). Between the trimmed V and J ends, which lost 0 bases and 2 bases, there was a span of 11 bases. The CDR3 is 16 residues long. CDR1 and CDR2 from the germline V gene are SGHVS and FQNEAQ. CDR3 sequence reads: CASSLAPDTAYNEQFF. The CDR3 DNA is TGTGCCAGCAGCTTAGCACCGGACACCGCCTACAATGAGCAGTTCTTC.

The chain joins TRBV12-3 or TRBV12-4 to TRBJ1-3; D may be TRBD1 (5 bases). This CDR3 comprises 14 residues. Trimming removed 3 bases from V and 2 bases from J, with 8 bases in between. This CDR3 reads CASSFPGPGNTIYF. DNA of the CDR3: TGTGCCAGCAGTTTTCCGGGACCTGGAAACACCATATATTTT.

This chain joins TRBV9 and TRBJ2-1; possibly TRBD2 for D (7 bases). This CDR3 region has 14 residues. CDR1 and CDR2 from the germline V gene are SGDLS and YYNGEE. Trimming removed 4 bases from V and 7 bases from J, with 15 bases in between. The CDR3 DNA follows: TGTGCCAGCAGCCCCCACGGGGGGCAGAATGAGCAGTTCTTC. Its translation is CASSPHGGQNEQFF. Filled out from reference TRBV9 and TRBJ2-1, the complete variable domain reads DSGVTQTPKHLITATGQRVTLRCSPRSGDLSVYWYQQSLDQGLQFLIQYYNGEERAKGNILERFSAQQFPDLHSELNLSSLELGDSALYFCASSPHGGQNEQFFGPGTRLTVL.

Notes on this clonotype: At one of its ends the junction is not consistent with the germline gene, which may arise from a read error. This chain links TRBV5-5 with TRBJ1-3; D unclear. Germline loops: CDR1 SGHKS, CDR2 YYEKEE (reference sequence). The CDR3 loop spans 16 amino acids. The CDR3 sequence: CASSSTRVSSGNIIYF. CDR3 DNA sequence: TGTGCCAGCAGCTCGACCCGGGTCTCCTCTGGAAACATCATATATTTT.

This chain connects TRBV3-1 to TRBJ2-5, with 9 positions matching TRBD2. V dropped 5 bases and J dropped 1; count of bases not matched to a gene: 14. CDR1 LGHDT and CDR2 YNNKEL come from the germline V gene (reference sequence). The CDR3 is 18 residues long. The CDR3 loop reads CASSVGASGTGGQETQYF. The CDR3 DNA reads TGTGCCAGCAGCGTTGGGGCTAGCGGGACGGGGGGCCAAGAGACCCAGTACTTC.

The rearrangement links TRBV20-1 to TRBJ2-5, with a tentative D call TRBD2 (6 bases). Trimming removed 3 bases at V and 1 base at J, with 21 bases between. The CDR3 consists of 17 residues. Germline V gives CDR1 DFQATT, CDR2 SNEGSKA (reference sequence). CDR3 sequence (DNA): TGCAGTGCTAGGATGGTCTGGCCCGGGACTCCCCAAGAGACCCAGTACTTC. This encodes CSARMVWPGTPQETQYF.

V usage is TRBV7-9 and J usage is TRBJ1-6; no clear D gene. There are 13 residues in the CDR3. Between the trimmed V and J ends, which lost 2 bases and 10 bases, there was a span of 9 bases. The germline V gene has CDR1 SEHNR and CDR2 FQNEAQ (reference sequence). CDR3: CASSLLDLSPLHF. DNA for the CDR3: TGTGCCAGCAGCTTACTGGACCTGTCACCCCTCCACTTT. Full variable domain (outside the CDR3, taken from reference TRBV7-9 and TRBJ1-6): DTGVSQNPRHKITKRGQNVTFRCDPISEHNRLYWYRQTLGQGPEFLTYFQNEAQLEKSRLLSDRFSAERPKGSFSTLEIQRTEQGDSAMYLCASSLLDLSPLHFGNGTRLTVT.

This clonotype was counted at least ten times. The rearrangement joins TRBV4-3 to TRBJ1-4; D unclear. V lost 1 base to trimming and J lost 3 bases, with 9 bases between them. Germline lookup yields CDR1 LGHNA and CDR2 YSLEER. The CDR3 loop spans 15 amino acids. The CDR3 bases are TGCGCCAGCAGCCAAGCCACGGTGCCTAATGAAAAACTGTTTTTT. The encoded protein is CASSQATVPNEKLFF.

This clonotype came up a few times. The chain employs TRBV27 and TRBJ2-7, with 8 bases that match TRBD1. V was clipped by 3 bases and J by 5 bases; unmatched bases: 3. The CDR3 has 13 amino acids. Germline loops: CDR1 MNHEY, CDR2 SMNVEV (reference sequence). CDR3 DNA sequence: TGTGCCAGCAGTTTCAGGGGGCCCCACGAGCAGTACTTC. Translation: CASSFRGPHEQYF.

CDR3 sequence: CAISDGTMNNYGYTF. The CDR3, as DNA: TGTGCCATCAGTGACGGGACAATGAATAACTATGGCTACACCTTC. The rearrangement links TRBV10-3 to TRBJ1-2; weak D call: TRBD1 (6 bases). Trimming shortened V by 3 bases and J by 1 base, and 12 bases separated the two germline ends. The CDR3 loop spans 15 amino acids. Germline V gene sequence: CDR1 ENHRY, CDR2 SYGVKD.

The rearrangement uses TRBV18 and TRBJ2-7, with 10 bases fitting TRBD2. The CDR3 is 15 residues long. Germline V gives CDR1 KGHSH, CDR2 LQKENI. V gave up 3 bases and J gave up 2 bases; unmatched junction bases: 4. Here the CDR3 reads CASSPQAGGAYEQYF. CDR3 coding DNA: TGTGCCAGCTCACCGCAAGCGGGAGGGGCCTACGAGCAGTACTTC.

This clonotype was seen only a few times. The rearrangement links TRBV5-1 to TRBJ2-1, with D perhaps TRBD2 (7 bases). V dropped 1 base and J dropped 5 bases, with 19 bases sitting between them. The CDR3 runs 17 residues. The germline V gene encodes CDR1 SGHRS and CDR2 YFSETQ. In DNA, the CDR3 is TGCGCCAGCAGCTTGCGCGCGGGGGCAGGGTACAACAATGAGCAGTTCTTC. It yields the protein CASSLRAGAGYNNEQFF.

The rearrangement uses TRBV5-1 and TRBJ2-7; maybe TRBD2 (6 bases). The CDR3 runs 14 residues. Trimming stripped 4 bases from V and 3 bases from J, with 14 bases between. Germline CDR1 is SGHRS and CDR2 is YFSETQ. In DNA, the CDR3 is TGCGCCAGCAGCATCTCCGGGGGTTACTACGAGCAGTACTTC. Its protein is CASSISGGYYEQYF.

The CDR3 bases are TGTGCCAGCAGCCCTCGACCCGAGGGGCTTATGGAAAAACTGTTTTTT. Translating gives CASSPRPEGLMEKLFF. J is TRBJ1-4 and V is TRBV7-8, with D possibly matching TRBD1 (5 bases). CDR3 length equals 16 residues. Trimming shortened V by 5 bases and J by 8 bases, and 21 bases separated the two germline ends. Per germline, CDR1 SGHVS and CDR2 FQNEAQ.

For this clonotype: This sequence may be a read error, since a much larger clone differs from it by one base. The J gene is TRBJ1-4, the V gene TRBV5-1, with 7 bases lining up with TRBD1. The CDR3 sequence is 14 residues long. J gave up 8 bases and V 6 bases, and 10 bases lay outside the gene matches. Germline CDR1 and CDR2: SGHRS and YFSETQ. CDR3 sequence: CASITGTATEKLFF. The CDR3 nucleotides are TGCGCCAGCATCACTGGGACAGCTACGGAAAAACTGTTTTTT. The full variable domain, in which reference TRBV5-1 and TRBJ1-4 provide the parts outside the CDR3, is KAGVTQTPRYLIKTRGQQVTLSCSPISGHRSVSWYQQTPGQGLQFLFEYFSETQRNKGNFPGRFSGRQFSNSRSEMNVSTLELGDSALYLCASITGTATEKLFFGSGTQLSVL.

This clonotype has just a few counts. The genes are TRBV20-1 and TRBJ1-5; TRBD1 might be the D (5 bases). Per germline, CDR1 DFQATT and CDR2 SNEGSKA (reference sequence). V lost 3 bases to trimming and J lost 2 bases, with 11 bases between them. This CDR3 has 14 amino acids. The CDR3 spells CSARRGDGNQPQHF. The CDR3 DNA reads as TGCAGTGCTAGGAGGGGAGATGGCAATCAGCCCCAGCATTTT.

This clonotype showed up many times. The genes are TRBV7-9 and TRBJ2-3; D is uncertain. Germline lookup yields CDR1 SEHNR and CDR2 FQNEAQ (reference sequence). The CDR3 runs 14 residues. V lost 1 base to trimming and J lost 3 bases, with 8 bases between them. CDR3 region: CASSLVSGTDTQYF. The DNA for the CDR3 is TGTGCCAGCAGCTTAGTATCAGGAACAGATACGCAGTATTTT.

This clonotype was seen ten or more times. The genes are TRBV10-2 and TRBJ2-7, with 8 bases that match TRBD2. V was clipped by 4 bases and J by 2 bases; unmatched bases: 7. Germline V CDR1 and CDR2: WSHSY, SAAADI. The CDR3 extends over 15 amino acids. In nucleotides, the CDR3 is TGCGCCAGCAGTGGTTCGGGAGGGACGACCTACGAGCAGTACTTC. Translation gives CASSGSGGTTYEQYF.

The chain uses TRBV6-5 and TRBJ2-5, with D possibly being TRBD2 (5 bases). V was pared by 2 bases and J by 5 bases, with 12 bases between. Germline CDR1 reads MNHEY; CDR2 reads SVGAGI. The CDR3 has 14 amino acids. The CDR3 sequence is CASSYDRGWETQYF. CDR3 coding DNA: TGTGCCAGCAGTTACGATAGAGGGTGGGAGACCCAGTACTTC.